These 27 T cell receptor beta chains were sequenced from one sample in a study of blood T cell repertoires in COVID-19. The data were produced by immunoSEQ multiplex PCR, yet TCRdb's version contains in-frame clones alone and is incomplete. The table shows fewer than 250,000 clones, with about 82% occurring only once. Sequenced sample: peripheral blood. Receptors were obtained from a woman in her sixties or seventies with active or convalescent COVID-19.

The genes are TRBV19 and TRBJ1-5; D is perhaps TRBD1 (5 bases). Germline values: CDR1 LNHDA, CDR2 SQIVND (reference sequence). V dropped 4 bases and J dropped 7 bases, with 14 bases sitting between them. The CDR3 runs to 14 residues. The CDR3: CASSTTPPGQPQHF. Written as DNA, the CDR3 is TGTGCCAGTAGTACGACTCCCCCAGGGCAGCCCCAGCATTTT.

The gene calls are TRBV5-1 and TRBJ2-2, with 8 positions matching TRBD1. The CDR3 sequence is 15 residues long. CDR1 and CDR2 from the germline V gene are SGHRS and YFSETQ. J was trimmed by 5 bases and V by 4 bases; bases with no gene match: 7. The CDR3 spells CASSLGTGETGELFF. The CDR3 DNA follows: TGCGCCAGCAGCCTCGGGACAGGAGAAACCGGGGAGCTGTTTTTT.

The rearrangement joins TRBV24-1 to TRBJ1-6; a weak D match, TRBD1 (6 bases). There are 14 residues in the CDR3. The germline gives CDR1 KGHDR, CDR2 SFDVKD. CDR3 protein: CPQGRGTYNSPLHF. CDR3 in DNA: TGTCCTCAGGGCAGGGGTACGTATAATTCACCCCTCCACTTT.

This chain joins TRBV6-5 and TRBJ2-1; 9 nucleotides match TRBD1. V lost 6 bases and J lost 9; bases outside the gene matches: 9. This CDR3 spans 14 amino acids. CDR1 and CDR2 from the germline V gene are MNHEY and SVGAGI. CDR3 nucleotide sequence: TGTGCCAGCAGCATACAGGGGGCGGAAGCTGAGCAGTTCTTC. It encodes CASSIQGAEAEQFF.

V usage is TRBV6-1 and J usage is TRBJ1-1, with TRBD1 matching 7 bases. The germline gives CDR1 MNHNS, CDR2 SASEGT. Trimming cost V 3 bases and J 3 bases; bases outside gene matches: 7. The CDR3 loop spans 15 amino acids. The CDR3 region has the DNA TGTGCCAGCAGTGAGTCCCGACAGGGCTACACTGAAGCTTTCTTT. Its protein is CASSESRQGYTEAFF.

The J gene is TRBJ2-3, the V gene TRBV7-3, with TRBD1 matching 10 bases. The CDR3 sequence is 15 residues long. Germline trimming cut 3 bases from V and 6 bases from J; bases unmatched to any gene: 6. The germline gives CDR1 SGHTA, CDR2 FQGTGA. CDR3 in DNA: TGTGCCAGCAGCTTCGGACAGGGGGATAGGGATACGCAGTATTTT. The encoded protein is CASSFGQGDRDTQYF.

This clone occurred a few times. The chain recombines TRBV19 with TRBJ2-5, with TRBD2 matching over 14 bases. The CDR3 runs 16 residues. The germline V gene has CDR1 LNHDA and CDR2 SQIVND (reference sequence). Trimming removed 3 bases from V and 4 bases from J; junction bases left unmatched: 4. Written as DNA, the CDR3 is TGTGCCAGTAGTATGGGGACTAGCGGGAGAGGAGAGACCCAGTACTTC. The encoded protein is CASSMGTSGRGETQYF.

The chain couples TRBV27 to TRBJ1-1; D possibly corresponds to TRBD1 (5 bases). The germline CDR1 and CDR2 sequences are MNHEY and SMNVEV (reference sequence). Trimming pared 6 bases from V and 1 base from J, leaving 9 bases between. This CDR3 region has 13 residues. The CDR3 region is CASSHDRNTEAFF. The CDR3 DNA is TGTGCCAGCAGCCACGACAGGAACACTGAAGCTTTCTTT.

The sample holds one count of this clone. This chain joins TRBV19 and TRBJ1-1; D is perhaps TRBD1 (6 bases). Trimming took 3 bases from V and 4 from J, leaving 9 bases between them. The CDR3 consists of 13 residues. In germline, CDR1 is LNHDA, CDR2 SQIVND (reference sequence). The CDR3 loop reads CASSIPRGTEAFF. DNA for the CDR3: TGTGCCAGTAGTATTCCCAGGGGCACTGAAGCTTTCTTT.

The chain is built from TRBV7-9 and TRBJ2-3, with 10 bases matching TRBD2. Trimming cost V 3 bases and J 2 bases; bases outside gene matches: 8. The germline V gene has CDR1 SEHNR and CDR2 FQNEAQ (reference sequence). The CDR3 is 17 residues long. The CDR3 reads CASSLRASGGLTDTQYF. The CDR3 DNA sequence: TGTGCCAGCAGCTTGCGGGCTAGCGGGGGTCTCACAGATACGCAGTATTTT.

V usage is TRBV19 and J usage is TRBJ1-4, with D perhaps TRBD1 (5 bases). Germline CDR1 reads LNHDA; CDR2 reads SQIVND (reference sequence). Trimming took 7 bases from V and 5 from J, leaving 14 bases between them. CDR3 length: 14 residues. In DNA form, the CDR3 reads TGTGCCAGTACCAACAGGTGGGGAAATGAAAAACTGTTTTTT. Amino acids: CASTNRWGNEKLFF.

The chain is built from TRBV11-3 and TRBJ2-2; TRBD1 matches at 10 bases. The CDR3 covers 15 residues. Germline V lookup: CDR1 SGHNT, CDR2 YENEEA. The J segment lost 7 bases and the V segment lost 3 bases, leaving 5 bases of the junction unmatched. The CDR3 is CASSFLTGGGGELFF. CDR3 in DNA: TGTGCCAGCAGCTTTCTGACAGGGGGCGGCGGGGAGCTGTTTTTT.

This rearrangement joins TRBV9 to TRBJ2-1; no definite D call. V gave up 3 bases and J gave up 10 bases, with 17 bases separating them. There are 14 residues in the CDR3. The V gene's germline CDR1 is SGDLS and CDR2 YYNGEE. CDR3 sequence reads: CASSAGRPDPEQFF. The DNA of the CDR3 is TGTGCCAGCAGCGCAGGCAGGCCCGACCCGGAGCAGTTCTTC.

The V and J genes are TRBV18 and TRBJ2-6; perhaps TRBD2 as D (5 bases). This CDR3 is 13 amino acids long. Trimming removed 3 bases from V and 6 bases from J, with 6 bases in between. Germline values: CDR1 KGHSH, CDR2 LQKENI. CDR3 sequence (DNA): TGTGCCAGCTCACCTCGGGAGGCCAACGTCCTGACTTTC. Its translation is CASSPREANVLTF. Full variable domain (remainder filled in from reference TRBV18 and TRBJ2-6): NAGVMQNPRHLVRRRGQEARLRCSPMKGHSHVYWYRQLPEEGLKFMVYLQKENIIDESGMPKERFSAEFPKEGPSILRIQQVVRGDSAAYFCASSPREANVLTFGAGSRLTVL.

The rearrangement uses TRBV19 and TRBJ1-5; unclear D gene. V was cut by 4 bases and J by 2 bases, with 12 bases left in between. This CDR3 is 15 amino acids long. Germline CDR1 reads LNHDA; CDR2 reads SQIVND (reference sequence). The CDR3 loop is CASSTTPVGNQPQHF. CDR3 nucleotide sequence: TGTGCCAGTAGTACTACGCCGGTAGGCAATCAGCCCCAGCATTTT.

CDR3 sequence (DNA): TGCGCCAGCAGCCAAGGAGACATCTACAATGAGCAGTTCTTC. As protein: CASSQGDIYNEQFF. V gene TRBV4-1 combines with J gene TRBJ2-1; no clear D gene. The CDR3 runs to 14 residues. CDR1 is MGHRA, CDR2 YSYEKL, per germline. Trimming pared 1 base from V and 3 bases from J, leaving 7 bases between.

V gene TRBV7-9 combines with J gene TRBJ1-1; 8 nucleotides agree with TRBD1. V lost 5 bases, J lost 5 bases, and 4 bases stayed unmatched. This CDR3 has 13 amino acids. CDR1 and CDR2 from the germline V gene are SEHNR and FQNEAQ (reference sequence). CDR3 loop: CASSRTGGTEAFF. The CDR3 coding sequence is TGTGCCAGCAGCCGAACAGGGGGAACTGAAGCTTTCTTT. The variable domain in full, completed from reference TRBV7-9 and TRBJ1-1, reads DTGVSQNPRHKITKRGQNVTFRCDPISEHNRLYWYRQTLGQGPEFLTYFQNEAQLEKSRLLSDRFSAERPKGSFSTLEIQRTEQGDSAMYLCASSRTGGTEAFFGQGTRLTVV.

This clone was counted a single time. The chain links TRBV24-1 to TRBJ1-5; D may be TRBD1 (6 bases). CDR1 and CDR2 (germline): KGHDR, SFDVKD. Trimming shortened V by 9 bases and J by 1 base, and 9 bases separated the two germline ends. The CDR3 sequence is 13 residues long. The CDR3 protein is CATGGQSNQPQHF. As DNA, the CDR3 is TGTGCCACCGGAGGACAGAGCAATCAGCCCCAGCATTTT.

The CDR3 DNA sequence: TGCGCCAGCAGCCGGGCGGGGACTGAAGCTTTCTTT. This sequence encodes CASSRAGTEAFF. The chain combines TRBV5-1 with TRBJ1-1; D is unclear. V shed 4 bases and J shed 5 bases, with 9 bases lying between them. CDR3 length equals 12 residues. Per germline, CDR1 SGHRS and CDR2 YFSETQ.

This clone was picked up a small number of times. This rearrangement joins TRBV20-1 to TRBJ2-4; 7 bases match TRBD1. Per germline, CDR1 DFQATT and CDR2 SNEGSKA (reference sequence). The CDR3 runs to 11 residues. CDR3 nucleotide sequence: TGCAGCAGACAGGGACGAAACATTCAGTACTTC. Its protein product is CSRQGRNIQYF.

The rearrangement joins TRBV5-3 to TRBJ2-1; 11 bases agree with TRBD1. TRBV5-3 is an ORF, with its function uncertain. The V and J ends lost 1 base and 6 bases, in that order; junction bases with no gene match: 9. This CDR3 contains 17 residues. In DNA, the CDR3 is TGTGCCAGAAGCTTGAAGGATCCGGACAGGGGGCTCAATGAGCAGTTCTTC. Its translation is CARSLKDPDRGLNEQFF.

This chain uses TRBV5-1 with TRBJ2-7; 7 bases are a match to TRBD1. The length of the CDR3 is 15 residues. V gave up 0 bases and J gave up 4 bases; unmatched junction bases: 7. Per the germline V gene, CDR1 is SGHRS and CDR2 is YFSETQ. CDR3 in amino acids: CASSLAAGGNYEQYV. Here the CDR3 DNA reads TGCGCCAGCAGCTTGGCGGCAGGGGGAAATTACGAGCAGTACGTC.

The chain has TRBV11-3 and TRBJ2-1, with 7 nucleotides matching TRBD2. The CDR3 runs 16 residues. CDR1 is SGHNT, CDR2 YENEEA, per germline. Unmatched junction bases numbered 8, after V lost 6 bases and J lost 0 bases. CDR3 sequence (DNA): TGTGCCAGCAGACAGAGTAGCGGGCCCTCCTACAATGAGCAGTTCTTC. This codes for CASRQSSGPSYNEQFF.

The genes are TRBV5-1 and TRBJ2-5; 7 positions agree with TRBD2. J lost 2 bases, V lost 6 bases, and 7 bases had no gene match. The CDR3 length is 14 residues. Germline V gives CDR1 SGHRS, CDR2 YFSETQ. The DNA for the CDR3 is TGCGCCAGCAACCCCGCTAGCGGACAAGAGACCCAGTACTTC. Protein sequence: CASNPASGQETQYF.

This rearrangement joins TRBV5-1 to TRBJ1-1; possible D gene TRBD1, 5 bases. CDR1 SGHRS and CDR2 YFSETQ come from the germline V gene. V was clipped by 0 bases and J by 0 bases, with 12 bases between them. The CDR3 runs to 16 residues. CDR3 sequence reads: CASSLAGGLMNTEAFF. CDR3 bases: TGCGCCAGCAGCTTGGCGGGGGGACTCATGAACACTGAAGCTTTCTTT.

The CDR3 protein is CASSLVRGHIGELFF. The CDR3 region has the DNA TGTGCCAGCAGCTTGGTTAGGGGGCACATCGGGGAGCTGTTTTTT. The chain carries TRBV5-4 and TRBJ2-2; TRBD1 matches 7 bases. The CDR3 extends over 15 amino acids. Trimming at V came to 0 bases and at J to 7 bases, leaving 6 bases not matched to a gene. CDR1 and CDR2 from the germline V gene are SGHNT and YYREEE (reference sequence).

V is TRBV5-1 and J is TRBJ2-2; D perhaps matches TRBD2 (5 bases). CDR1 is SGHRS and CDR2 is YFSETQ in the germline V gene. This CDR3 is 14 amino acids long. V lost 4 bases and J lost 6, with 13 bases in between. The CDR3 nucleotides read TGCGCCAGCAGCGCTCGGGGTTTGGCCGGGGAGCTGTTTTTT. It yields the protein CASSARGLAGELFF. The whole variable domain, filled in from reference TRBV5-1 and TRBJ2-2, reads KAGVTQTPRYLIKTRGQQVTLSCSPISGHRSVSWYQQTPGQGLQFLFEYFSETQRNKGNFPGRFSGRQFSNSRSEMNVSTLELGDSALYLCASSARGLAGELFFGEGSRLTVL.